This is a list of T cell receptor beta chains from one sample in a study of shared clonotypes between healthy human individuals. Produced via immunoSEQ multiplex PCR; TCRdb's table is partial and in-frame only. The sample includes 2 million to 3 million clones, over 85% of them seen just once. Sequenced: naive CD4+ T cells from PBMCs. These receptors all come from a man in his late teens or twenties in good health. Some clones in this sample may be carry-over from other donors' samples. CDR3s include the opening cysteine and the closing phenylalanine or tryptophan. The D gene is left open where the match is weak. Expanded clones are given a class, and other clones once, few, many or no size at all.

cdr3_aa cdr3_nt j_call clone_size d_call v_call
CASSPTGTSEYEQFF TGTGCCAGCTCACCAACAGGGACTAGCGAGTATGAGCAGTTCTTC TRBJ2-1 - TRBD2 TRBV18
CASGAGQGYEQYF TGCGCCAGTGGAGCGGGACAGGGCTACGAGCAGTACTTC TRBJ2-7 - TRBD1 TRBV10-1
CASSSSGAAKNIQYF TGTGCCAGTAGTTCTTCGGGGGCGGCCAAAAACATTCAGTACTTC TRBJ2-4 - - TRBV19
CASSLGGWATETQYF TGTGCCAGCAGCCTGGGGGGTTGGGCGACAGAGACCCAGTACTTC TRBJ2-5 - - TRBV28
CASSLGSSTNEKLFF TGCGCCAGCAGCTTGGGGTCCTCAACTAATGAAAAACTGTTTTTT TRBJ1-4 - - TRBV5-1
CSAPEGAYEQYF TGCAGCGCCCCGGAGGGGGCCTACGAGCAGTACTTC TRBJ2-7 - - TRBV29-1
CASSQEVAGVEQYF TGTGCCAGCAGCCAGGAGGTAGCGGGAGTCGAGCAGTACTTC TRBJ2-7 - TRBD2 TRBV11-2
CAWSIRTSGRAGEQFF TGTGCCTGGAGTATCCGGACTAGCGGGAGGGCCGGTGAGCAGTTCTTC TRBJ2-1 - TRBD2 TRBV30
CACTRRSFGNTIYF TGTGCCTGCACCCGGCGGTCCTTTGGAAACACCATATATTTT TRBJ1-3 - - TRBV30
CASSFSRAYEQYF TGTGCCAGCAGTTTTTCGAGAGCCTACGAGCAGTACTTC TRBJ2-7 - - TRBV27
CASSLGSGGEQFF TGTGCCAGCAGCTTAGGGAGCGGGGGTGAGCAGTTCTTC TRBJ2-1 few TRBD2 TRBV7-3